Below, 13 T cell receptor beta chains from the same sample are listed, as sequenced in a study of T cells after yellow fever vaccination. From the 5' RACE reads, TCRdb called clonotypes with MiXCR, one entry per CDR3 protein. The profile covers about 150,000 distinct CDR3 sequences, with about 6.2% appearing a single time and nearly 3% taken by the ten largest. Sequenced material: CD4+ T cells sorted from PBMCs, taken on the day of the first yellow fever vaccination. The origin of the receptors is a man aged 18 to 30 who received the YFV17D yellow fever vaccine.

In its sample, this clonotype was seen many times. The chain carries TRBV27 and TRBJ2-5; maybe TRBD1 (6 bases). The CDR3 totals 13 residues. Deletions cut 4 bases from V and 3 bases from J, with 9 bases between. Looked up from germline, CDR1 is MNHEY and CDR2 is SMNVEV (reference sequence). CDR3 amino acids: CASSSRTEETQYF. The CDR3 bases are TGTGCCAGCAGTTCCCGGACAGAAGAGACCCAGTACTTC.

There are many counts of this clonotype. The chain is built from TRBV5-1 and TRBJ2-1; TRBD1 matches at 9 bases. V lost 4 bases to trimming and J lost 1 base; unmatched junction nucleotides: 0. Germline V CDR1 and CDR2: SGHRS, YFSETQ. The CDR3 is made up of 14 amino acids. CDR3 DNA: TGCGCCAGCAGCGGACAGGGGTCCTACAATGAGCAGTTCTTC. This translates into CASSGQGSYNEQFF.

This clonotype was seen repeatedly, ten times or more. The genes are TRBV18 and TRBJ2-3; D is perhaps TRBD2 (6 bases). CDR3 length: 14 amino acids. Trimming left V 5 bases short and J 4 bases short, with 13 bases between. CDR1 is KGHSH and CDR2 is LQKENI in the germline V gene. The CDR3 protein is CASSTGPGADTQYF. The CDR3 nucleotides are TGTGCCAGCTCAACTGGTCCGGGGGCAGATACGCAGTATTTT.

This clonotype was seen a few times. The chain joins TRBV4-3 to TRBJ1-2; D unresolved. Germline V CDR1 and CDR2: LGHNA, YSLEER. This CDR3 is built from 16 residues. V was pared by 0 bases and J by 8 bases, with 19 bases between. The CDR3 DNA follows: TGCGCCAGCAGCCAAGACCCACCCATGAAAGGGTACGGCTACACCTTC. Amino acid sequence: CASSQDPPMKGYGYTF.

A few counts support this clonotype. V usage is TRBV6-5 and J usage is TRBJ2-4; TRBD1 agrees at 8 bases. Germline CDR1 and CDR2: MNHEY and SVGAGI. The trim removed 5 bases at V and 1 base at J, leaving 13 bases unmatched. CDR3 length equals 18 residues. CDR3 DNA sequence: TGTGCCAGCAGTCCCAGGGGGCAATCTCCGCGGGCCAAAAACATTCAGTACTTC. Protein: CASSPRGQSPRAKNIQYF.

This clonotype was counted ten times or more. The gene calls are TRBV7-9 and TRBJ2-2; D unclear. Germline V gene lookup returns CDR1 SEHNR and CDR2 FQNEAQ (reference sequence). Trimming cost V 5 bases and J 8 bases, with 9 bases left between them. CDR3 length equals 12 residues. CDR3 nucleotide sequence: TGTGCCAGCAGCCCCCTCGAAGGGGAGCTGTTTTTT. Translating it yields CASSPLEGELFF.

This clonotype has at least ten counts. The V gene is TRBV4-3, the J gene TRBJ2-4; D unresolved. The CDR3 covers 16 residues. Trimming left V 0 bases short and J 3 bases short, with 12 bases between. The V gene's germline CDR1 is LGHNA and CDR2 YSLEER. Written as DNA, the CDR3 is TGCGCCAGCAGCCAAGATCCTGACGGTAGCAAAAACATTCAGTACTTC. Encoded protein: CASSQDPDGSKNIQYF.

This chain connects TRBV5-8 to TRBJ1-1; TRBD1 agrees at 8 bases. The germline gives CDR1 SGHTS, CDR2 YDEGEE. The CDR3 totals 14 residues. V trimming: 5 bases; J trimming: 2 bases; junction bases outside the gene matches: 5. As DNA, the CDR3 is TGTGCCAGCAGGCGGGGACAGGATAACACTGAAGCTTTCTTT. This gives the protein CASRRGQDNTEAFF.

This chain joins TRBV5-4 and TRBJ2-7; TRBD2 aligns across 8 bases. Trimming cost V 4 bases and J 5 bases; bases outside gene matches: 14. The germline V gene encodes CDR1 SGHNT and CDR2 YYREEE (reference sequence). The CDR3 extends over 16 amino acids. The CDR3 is CASSLIRPGGSHEQYV. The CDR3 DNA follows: TGTGCCAGCAGCCTCATCCGTCCGGGGGGGTCCCACGAGCAGTACGTC.

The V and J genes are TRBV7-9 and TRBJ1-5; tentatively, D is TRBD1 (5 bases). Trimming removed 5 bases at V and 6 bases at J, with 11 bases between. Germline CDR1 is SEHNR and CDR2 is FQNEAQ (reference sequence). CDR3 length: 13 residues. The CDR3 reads CASSGIQGQPQHF. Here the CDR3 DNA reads TGTGCCAGCAGCGGGATCCAGGGTCAGCCCCAGCATTTT.

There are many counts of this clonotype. In DNA form, the CDR3 reads TGTGCCAGCTCACCCCGTCGTCGTGAGACCCAGTACTTC. Translation: CASSPRRRETQYF. V gene TRBV18 combines with J gene TRBJ2-5; no clear D gene. V was shortened by 3 bases and J by 5 bases, with 10 bases between the two germline ends. Germline V gene lookup returns CDR1 KGHSH and CDR2 LQKENI. The CDR3 is 13 amino acids.

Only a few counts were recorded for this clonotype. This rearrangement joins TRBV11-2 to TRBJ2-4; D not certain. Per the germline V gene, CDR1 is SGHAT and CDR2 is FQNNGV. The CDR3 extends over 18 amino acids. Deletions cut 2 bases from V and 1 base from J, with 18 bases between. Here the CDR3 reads CASSLYFPNPWAKNIQYF. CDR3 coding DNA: TGTGCCAGCAGCTTATATTTTCCTAACCCCTGGGCCAAAAACATTCAGTACTTC.

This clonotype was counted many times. The CDR3: CASSQEGASNQPQHF. CDR3 bases: TGTGCCAGCAGCCAAGAGGGGGCCAGCAATCAGCCCCAGCATTTT. The chain couples TRBV4-2 to TRBJ1-5, with D maybe TRBD1 (6 bases). The V end lost 0 bases, the J end lost 1 base, and 7 bases lay between the germline ends. Germline V gives CDR1 LGHNA, CDR2 YNFKEQ. CDR3 length: 15 residues.